The 14 T cell receptor beta chains given below trace back to one sample, sequenced in a study of T cells in Graves' hyperthyroidism and ophthalmopathy. The CDR3 regions of TCR beta were amplified from RNA transcripts. Researchers ran a first-round RT-PCR on the TCR CDR3 using the HTBI primer set. TCRdb re-called the multiplex PCR reads through MiXCR, storing one row per CDR3 protein. The data contain around 600,000 distinct CDR3 sequences, 13% to 15% of them singletons. Sequences were obtained from blood. These receptors all stem from a young woman with Graves' ophthalmopathy.

At least ten counts were recorded for this clonotype. J is TRBJ2-7 and V is TRBV20-1, with 9 positions matching TRBD1. Germline V gene data show CDR1 as DFQATT and CDR2 as SNEGSKA (reference sequence). The V segment lost 3 bases and the J segment 5 bases; nucleotides outside the gene matches: 5. The CDR3 totals 13 residues. CDR3 sequence (DNA): TGCAGTGCTAGCAGGACAGGGGTCCACGAGCAGTACTTC. Amino acids: CSASRTGVHEQYF.

This clonotype was seen many times. In DNA, the CDR3 is TGTGCCAGCAGTCCCGTCGTATCGTTATTCACTGAAGCTTTCTTT. Translated: CASSPVVSLFTEAFF. The rearrangement links TRBV6-1 to TRBJ1-1; D not resolved. The CDR3 spans 15 residues. Trimming cost V 5 bases and J 4 bases, with 17 bases left between them. Germline loops: CDR1 MNHNS, CDR2 SASEGT.

This clonotype came up many times. The chain employs TRBV7-9 and TRBJ2-3; D is ambiguous. This CDR3 region has 16 residues. CDR1 and CDR2 from the germline V gene are SEHNR and FQNEAQ (reference sequence). Deletions cut 4 bases from V and 0 bases from J, with 14 bases between. CDR3 amino acids: CASSSSPIFSTDTQYF. The CDR3 DNA reads TGTGCCAGCAGCTCCAGCCCGATTTTCAGCACAGATACGCAGTATTTT.

This clonotype was counted many times. CDR3 in amino acids: CASGPGTRTEQYF. CDR3 nucleotide sequence: TGTGCCAGCGGACCCGGGACTAGAACCGAGCAGTACTTC. The chain has TRBV7-3 and TRBJ2-7, with 8 bases identical to TRBD2. CDR1 SGHTA and CDR2 FQGTGA come from the germline V gene. V lost 8 bases and J lost 6; bases outside the gene matches: 9. This CDR3 region has 13 residues.

This clonotype was found many times. J is TRBJ2-1 and V is TRBV6-2 or TRBV6-3, with D maybe TRBD1 (5 bases). Germline loops: CDR1 MNHEY, CDR2 SVGEGT. Trimming took off 1 base at V and 6 bases at J, with 13 bases between the two ends. The CDR3 has 15 amino acids. CDR3 sequence reads: CASSYWAGSGNEQFF. CDR3 DNA: TGTGCCAGCAGTTACTGGGCAGGGTCGGGCAATGAGCAGTTCTTC.

This clonotype was seen at least ten times. The rearrangement uses TRBV9 and TRBJ2-1, with TRBD2 as a possible D gene (6 bases). Trimming removed 0 bases at V and 1 base at J, with 8 bases between. This CDR3 comprises 15 residues. Looked up from germline, CDR1 is SGDLS and CDR2 is YYNGEE. CDR3 nucleotide sequence: TGTGCCAGCAGCGTAGTGGAGGGTTCCTACAATGAGCAGTTCTTC. Its translation: CASSVVEGSYNEQFF.

The sample holds many counts of this clonotype. The chain is built from TRBV14 and TRBJ2-7; 9 bases align to TRBD1. This CDR3 contains 16 residues. Trimming cost V 3 bases and J 3 bases; bases outside gene matches: 9. Germline V CDR1 and CDR2: SGHDN, FVKESK. For the CDR3, the DNA is TGTGCCAGCAGCCACCGACTGGGACAGGGCAGCTACGAGCAGTACTTC. Amino acid sequence: CASSHRLGQGSYEQYF.

The table lists this clonotype with a few counts. V gene TRBV9 combines with J gene TRBJ1-1; TRBD1 might be the D (6 bases). Trimming left V 2 bases short and J 4 bases short, with 12 bases between. The germline V gene has CDR1 SGDLS and CDR2 YYNGEE. The length of the CDR3 is 14 residues. The CDR3 DNA reads as TGTGCCAGCAGCGTTCTGGGGACACCCACTGAAGCTTTCTTT. The encoded protein is CASSVLGTPTEAFF.

This clonotype was found many times. V is TRBV11-2 and J is TRBJ2-3, with TRBD1 as a possible D gene (6 bases). The CDR3 totals 15 residues. The germline V and J ends were trimmed by 5 bases and 4 bases, with 16 bases remaining between them. The germline V gene encodes CDR1 SGHAT and CDR2 FQNNGV. The DNA of the CDR3 is TGTGCCAGCAGCCCCGTTTGGGGGCGGGCAGATACGCAGTATTTT. This encodes CASSPVWGRADTQYF. Combining the CDR3 with reference TRBV11-2 and TRBJ2-3 gives the whole variable domain EAGVAQSPRYKIIEKRQSVAFWCNPISGHATLYWYQQILGQGPKLLIQFQNNGVVDDSQLPKDRFSAERLKGVDSTLKIQPAKLEDSAVYLCASSPVWGRADTQYFGPGTRLTVL.

Note on this clonotype: This may arise from a read error, as a much more abundant clone is one base away. The chain is built from TRBV7-9 and TRBJ2-5; TRBD2 agrees at 11 bases. Per germline, CDR1 SEHNR and CDR2 FQNEAQ (reference sequence). The CDR3 contains 17 residues. Losses at the gene ends were 5 bases for V and 6 bases for J; bases not matched to a gene: 14. The CDR3: CASSRVRTLAGEQTQYF. DNA of the CDR3: TGTGCCAGCAGCAGAGTTCGCACACTAGCGGGAGAGCAGACCCAGTACTTC.

The CDR3, as DNA: TGTGCCAGCAGCTTCAGGGGGTCTCGTCTAGCTAACTATGGCTACACCTTC. Translation: CASSFRGSRLANYGYTF. The chain links TRBV7-6 to TRBJ1-2; 7 bases match TRBD1. Germline-derived CDR1 and CDR2 are SGHVS and FNYEAQ. The CDR3 runs to 17 residues. Unmatched junction bases numbered 10, after V lost 3 bases and J lost 0 bases.

This clonotype was counted many times. The J gene is TRBJ2-5, the V gene TRBV7-9; possibly TRBD2 for D (7 bases). The germline V and J ends were trimmed by 2 bases and 2 bases, with 12 bases remaining between them. CDR3 length equals 15 residues. Germline V lookup: CDR1 SEHNR, CDR2 FQNEAQ (reference sequence). The CDR3 sequence: CASSLKRGGQETQYF. The CDR3 coding sequence is TGTGCCAGCAGCTTAAAGAGGGGGGGGCAAGAGACCCAGTACTTC. The full variable domain, completed using reference TRBV7-9 and TRBJ2-5, is DTGVSQNPRHKITKRGQNVTFRCDPISEHNRLYWYRQTLGQGPEFLTYFQNEAQLEKSRLLSDRFSAERPKGSFSTLEIQRTEQGDSAMYLCASSLKRGGQETQYFGPGTRLLVL.

The chain couples TRBV25-1 to TRBJ2-5; no clear D gene. With 2 bases removed from V and 4 bases from J, the gap between germline ends came to 11 bases. Germline assignment: CDR1 MGHDK and CDR2 SYGVNS. This CDR3 has 14 residues. CDR3 sequence: CASSEQAPGETQYF. CDR3 nucleotides: TGTGCCAGCAGTGAACAGGCCCCGGGAGAGACCCAGTACTTC.

The sample holds a few counts of this clonotype. The V call is TRBV6-2 or TRBV6-3, the J call TRBJ2-3; 13 nucleotides match TRBD2. The CDR3 spans 18 residues. The V and J ends lost 6 bases and 5 bases, in that order; junction bases with no gene match: 14. CDR1 MNHEY and CDR2 SVGEGT come from the germline V gene. The CDR3 region is CASSYGLAGVGLRDTQYF. The DNA for the CDR3 is TGTGCCAGCAGCTACGGACTAGCGGGAGTAGGTTTGAGAGATACGCAGTATTTT.